The rows below give T cell receptor beta chains drawn from one sample of a study of molecular identifiers for immune sequencing clone quantification. A single record per CDR3 protein comes from TCRdb applying MiXCR to the PCR reads. The sample has nearly 650,000 distinct CDR3 sequences, about 25% seen once. The sequencing sample was made of naive CD8+ T cells from blood, with Jurkat cell RNA spiked in. The receptors shown here come from a human donor in good health. Some libraries in this study had Jurkat cell RNA spiked in. Each CDR3 is given with its conserved first and last residue. Each record gives: V gene, clone size, J gene, D gene, CDR3 protein, CDR3 DNA. D genes are given only for firm matches. The listing skips clone size in some rows; elsewhere it reads once, few, many or a size class.

>TRBV29-1|once|TRBJ1-2|.
CGVEVAQFSYGYTF
TGCGGCGTTGAAGTGGCACAGTTTAGCTATGGCTACACCTTC
>TRBV25-1|few|TRBJ1-1|.
CASTKALGNTEAFF
TGTGCCAGCACCAAAGCACTCGGGAACACTGAAGCTTTCTTT
>TRBV2|many|TRBJ1-1|.
CASSPQAGNTEAFF
TGTGCCAGCAGTCCCCAGGCGGGTAACACTGAAGCTTTCTTT
>TRBV13|.|TRBJ1-2|.
CASSYIGGDGYTF
TGTGCCAGCAGTTATATAGGAGGGGACGGCTACACCTTC
>TRBV6-5|few|TRBJ2-3|TRBD2
CASALSSGSWYTQYF
TGTGCCAGCGCCCTCTCTAGCGGGAGTTGGTATACGCAGTATTTT
>TRBV4-3|few|TRBJ1-3|.
CASSQESGQLSGNTIYF
TGCGCCAGCAGCCAAGAGAGTGGGCAGCTCTCTGGAAACACCATATATTTT
>TRBV7-8|many|TRBJ1-3|.
CASSSRHISGNTIYF
TGTGCCAGCAGCTCCCGACACATCTCTGGAAACACCATATATTTT
>TRBV27|.|TRBJ1-5|TRBD1
CASSRPRQGAYQPQHF
TGTGCCAGCAGTCGCCCACGACAGGGGGCTTATCAGCCCCAGCATTTT
>TRBV5-1|many|TRBJ2-7|TRBD2
CASSLGTSGLYEQYF
TGCGCCAGCAGCCTTGGGACTAGCGGGTTATACGAGCAGTACTTC
>TRBV24-1|many|TRBJ2-2|.
CATSDPQTGELFF
TGTGCCACCAGTGATCCCCAGACCGGGGAGCTGTTTTTT
>TRBV28|many|TRBJ2-1|.
CASSRFEQFF
TGTGCCAGCAGCCGTTTTGAGCAGTTCTTC
>TRBV20-1|many|TRBJ2-7|.
CSAREGLSGGQYF
TGCAGTGCTAGAGAGGGCCTATCGGGCGGGCAGTACTTC
>TRBV12-3/TRBV12-4|few|TRBJ2-7|.
CASTGGSYEQYF
TGTGCCAGCACCGGCGGCAGCTACGAGCAGTACTTC
>TRBV20-1|many|TRBJ1-4|.
CSARPQGFREKLFF
TGCAGTGCTAGACCCCAGGGCTTCAGGGAAAAACTGTTTTTT
>TRBV6-1|few|TRBJ2-1|.
CASSDDPITDNEQFF
TGTGCCAGCAGCGACGACCCGATAACGGACAATGAGCAGTTCTTC
>TRBV4-3|many|TRBJ2-7|.
CASSQDRRSYYEQYF
TGCGCCAGCAGCCAAGATAGACGGAGCTACTACGAGCAGTACTTC
>TRBV24-1|few|TRBJ2-1|.
CATSDSLADEQFF
TGTGCCACCAGTGATTCACTAGCAGATGAGCAGTTCTTC
>TRBV6-2/TRBV6-3|.|TRBJ2-1|.
CASRPTQFYNEQFF
TGTGCCAGCAGACCCACGCAATTCTACAATGAGCAGTTCTTC
>TRBV19|.|TRBJ1-1|.
CASSMNGKDSEAFF
TGTGCCAGTAGTATGAACGGAAAGGACAGTGAAGCTTTCTTT